This T cell receptor beta chain was documented in a study of monozygotic twins with inflammatory bowel disease (dated by TCRdb to between 2018 and 2021). Notes on the research overall: A total of around 30 monozygotic twin pairs were included in the full study, comprising nine German pairs (four IBD-concordant, five IBD-discordant) and 19 IBD-discordant Danish pairs. Within discordant pairs, disease-associated traits were sought mainly by comparing IBD patients with their genetically identical healthy co-twins. Each individual had, on average, about 151 000 unique TCRalpha sequences and 181 000 unique TCRbeta sequences available for analysis. General study outcomes and caveats: The results gave no support for a single strong signal or clonotype linked to IBD. Differing immunosuppressive treatments among patients may have added background noise and inter-individual variability to the repertoires. TCRbeta repertoire diversity, by inverse Simpson index, was decreased in IBD patients compared with their healthy co-twins. Compared with healthy twins, IBD patients had fewer clonotypes in common with other individuals, a difference most pronounced in patients showing signs of disease activity. Repertoire similarity did not differ between concordant and discordant twins, which could be due to limited statistical power. The analysis was unable to tell apart different T cell subtypes.

In the case of this clonotype: The antigen this receptor binds is unknown.

Preparation of the library involved 5' RACE. The input for every TCR library was around 4,000 ng of total RNA. cDNA was synthesized with SMARTScribe reverse transcriptase in eight separate reactions per sample. During cDNA synthesis, template switching introduced unique molecular identifiers that contained a 6-nucleotide sample barcode. TCRalpha and TCRbeta cDNA was amplified in two nested PCRs of around 15 and 10 cycles, and bead purification was carried out after each PCR. Before amplification, the cDNA was treated with uracil DNA-glycosylase and purified using the QIAquick PCR purification kit. The second PCR added Illumina TruSeq-compatible adapters along with sample-specific barcodes. TapeStation and Qubit were used to check library quality and concentration, and around 5.3 ng of each library was pooled. Pooled libraries were sequenced on an Illumina HiSeq2500 single-index Rapid Run with 2 x 100 bp reads and custom sequencing primers. In the authors' own workflow: MiGEC version 1.2.6 was used for UMI-based consensus assembly, which corrected PCR and sequencing errors. MiXCR version 2.1.1 was used for V(D)J alignment, clonotype assembly and CDR3 extraction. Gene usage, clonotype sharing and MAIT/NKT TCR abundance were normalised by analysing the top 1000, 10 000 and 20 000 clonotypes per sample. Diversity was computed as the inverse Simpson index with the vegan R package after downsampling to 27 000 UMIs. Paired Mann-Whitney U tests were applied to discordant twin pairs, with Benjamini-Hochberg correction for multiple testing. TCRdb reprocessed the reads, reporting each CDR3 protein sequence once and no DNA. The V and J calls reflect TCRdb's pipeline rather than the authors' work. The sample's table lists a count of approximately 380,000 distinct CDR3 sequences. Of the sample, about 2.5% falls within the top ten clones.

From its cysteine to its phenylalanine, the CDR3 spans 13 amino acids. DNA is not recorded here. The germline V gene supplies CDR1 SGHTA and CDR2 FQGNSA. A roughly 2.5 ml peripheral blood sample was drawn into PAXgene tubes per donor and stored at -80°C. Without any T cell sorting, total RNA was extracted from whole blood using the PAXgene blood miRNA kit on an automated QIAcube. Peripheral blood from monozygotic twin pairs who were concordant or discordant for inflammatory bowel disease underwent deep TCRalpha and TCRbeta repertoire profiling using unique molecular barcoding. For every twin pair, smoking habits were documented, and each individual was categorised as a current, former or never smoker.

This sequence was found in a human donor with ulcerative colitis or Crohn's disease, or a healthy co-twin of an affected twin (not recorded which). Sequencing was performed on blood. The rearranged chain carries TRBV7-2 and TRBJ2-7; lacking DNA, the TRBD1 call made by TCRdb goes unchecked. The CDR3 region: CASSFTGGGEQYF. With all but the CDR3 taken from the reference TRBV7-2 and TRBJ2-7 genes, the full variable domain is: GAGVSQSPSNKVTEKGKDVELRCDPISGHTALYWYRQSLGQGLEFLIYFQGNSAPDKSGLPSDRFSAERTGGSVSTLTIQRTQQEDSAVYLCASSFTGGGEQYFGPGTRLTVT.